This TCR beta chain was observed in a study of regulatory T cells in long-lasting Graves disease. Whole-study results and caveats: Authors noted too few samples as a limitation.

Through Arm-PCR of CDR3 regions and iRepertoire HTBI primers, TCR beta libraries were built. TCRdb itself ran the multiplex PCR reads through MiXCR, one entry per CDR3 protein. The table lists about 520,000 distinct CDR3 sequences, approximately 12% of them singletons. This clonotype was counted at least ten times. Its antigen is undetermined. The V segment lost 6 bases and the J segment 1 base; nucleotides outside the gene matches: 0. The CDR3 length is 14 residues. Germline lookup yields CDR1 SNHLY and CDR2 FYNNEI. The sample's time point: newly diagnosed GD, antithyroid drugs for less than 3 months. From RNA extracted from PBMCs, the TCR library was made. An endocrinology unit in Xi'an, China, supplied the patients. The data were also submitted as part of a second study, on T cells in Graves' hyperthyroidism and ophthalmopathy.

This rearrangement joins TRBV2 to TRBJ2-6; TRBD1 matches 7 bases. This sample comprised peripheral blood mononuclear cells (PBMCs), obtained at new diagnosis, from a patient treated with antithyroid drugs. The source is a woman aged 25 to 39 with Graves disease. CDR3 in DNA: TGTGCCAGCAGACAGGGGTCTGGGGCCAACGTCCTGACTTTC. Translating it yields CASRQGSGANVLTF.